The present entry profiles one T cell receptor beta chain with its context. The sample originates from a study of blood T cell repertoires in COVID-19. In the study overall: From the United States, Italy and Spain came samples of acute and convalescent COVID-19. T cells, B-cell-depleted T cells, or PBMCs supplied cDNA or gDNA.

Authors' methods: Scientists estimated how many nucleated cells there were by amplifying reference gene primers. TCRdb's table, derived via immunoSEQ multiplex PCR, lists solely in-frame clones and lacks some. For V, J and clone size, that table is used; D and trimming come from the DNA. Counted here are about 50,000 clones, roughly 84% occurring once; the ten biggest clones make up more than 15%. The CDR3 length is 16 residues. The germline CDR1 and CDR2 sequences are LGHNT and FRNRAP. V shed 5 bases, J shed 5 bases, and the junction held 13 bases outside the gene matches. The chain combines TRBV12-5 with TRBJ2-7; 9 bases map to TRBD1. Sequencing was performed on peripheral blood. This sequence originates from a human donor with active COVID-19. The donor label of this sample is uncertain. CDR3 in amino acids: CASGQKGGQGTHEQYF. The CDR3 nucleotides are TGTGCTAGTGGTCAGAAAGGGGGACAGGGTACCCACGAGCAGTACTTC.